These 7 T cell receptor beta chains were sequenced from one sample in a study of Graves' ophthalmopathy and Graves' hyperthyroidism (dated by TCRdb to the late 2010s). The reads were generated on an Illumina HiSeq 2000. For repertoire sequencing, TCR beta CDR3 regions were amplified from RNA transcripts. A first-round RT-PCR used HTBI primers with the Qiagen OneStep RT-PCR kit, followed by a second-round multiplex PCR, size selection and purification. TCRdb reworked the public reads: Q25 trimming with fastp, MiXCR clone assembly, productive beta chains retained. Entries that share a CDR3 protein sequence are merged under the most common genes and DNA. Counted in this sample were almost 750,000 distinct CDR3 sequences; 35% to 50% of them appeared once. The ten largest clones represent 35% to 55% of the sample. The sequenced sample was peripheral blood. The source is an adult man with Graves' ophthalmopathy.

This clonotype showed up just a few times. This chain links TRBV9 with TRBJ2-2; D unclear. The CDR3 spans 15 residues. V shed 0 bases and J shed 6 bases, with 12 bases lying between them. Germline V gives CDR1 SGDLS, CDR2 YYNGEE. CDR3 in amino acids: CASSVASMKAGELFF. The CDR3 DNA reads TGTGCCAGCAGCGTAGCTAGTATGAAGGCCGGGGAGCTGTTTTTT.

The chain employs TRBV10-2 and TRBJ1-2; 8 nucleotides agree with TRBD1. Germline lookup yields CDR1 WSHSY and CDR2 SAAADI. The V segment lost 6 bases and the J segment 7 bases; nucleotides outside the gene matches: 7. The CDR3 covers 13 residues. CDR3 nucleotides: TGCGCCAGCAGGGAACAGGGGGTGGGTGGCTACACCTTC. Translated, it gives CASREQGVGGYTF.

This clonotype was seen a handful of times. This rearrangement joins TRBV6-4 to TRBJ1-6; D gene uncertain. Germline values: CDR1 MRHNA, CDR2 SNTAGT. This CDR3 comprises 12 residues. Trimming removed 11 bases at V and 7 bases at J, with 12 bases between. The CDR3 DNA follows: TGTGCCGCGCGGGAGGTAAATTCACCCCTCCACTTT. Translation: CAAREVNSPLHF.

This chain joins TRBV29-1 and TRBJ2-7; the match to TRBD2 covers 8 bases. This CDR3 spans 13 amino acids. Germline V gene sequence: CDR1 SQVTM, CDR2 ANQGSEA. The ends lost 3 bases at V and 7 bases at J; junction bases unmatched: 8. This CDR3 is CSVDGRGTGEQYF. CDR3 in DNA: TGCAGCGTTGACGGGAGGGGCACCGGGGAGCAGTACTTC.

Details on this clonotype: A much larger clone sits a single nucleotide away, making a read error possible. The gene calls are TRBV2 and TRBJ1-1; D gene ambiguous. This CDR3 comprises 14 residues. Trimming shortened V by 7 bases and J by 1 base, and 13 bases separated the two germline ends. The germline V gene has CDR1 SNHLY and CDR2 FYNNEI. The chain's CDR3 is CASTSRKGNTEAFF. CDR3 coding DNA: TGTGCCAGCACCTCGAGAAAAGGGAACACTGAAGCTTTCTTT.

This clonotype turned up a few times. Its ends do not fully match the called genes, so a read error is possible. The V call is TRBV24-1, the J call TRBJ1-5, with D unresolved. The germline CDR1 and CDR2 sequences are KGHDR and SFDVKD. There are 13 residues in the CDR3. The CDR3 here is CASSYSTQRPQHF. In nucleotides, the CDR3 is TGTGCCAGCAGTTACTCGACCCAGCGGCCCCAGCATTTT.

The rearrangement links TRBV29-1 to TRBJ2-7; 9 bases agree with TRBD1. J was trimmed by 6 bases and V by 7 bases; bases with no gene match: 19. CDR1 is SQVTM and CDR2 is ANQGSEA in the germline V gene. The CDR3 length is 16 residues. The CDR3: CSARKTMGQGGGEQYF. In DNA, the CDR3 is TGCAGCGCCCGAAAGACAATGGGACAGGGTGGAGGCGAGCAGTACTTC.